The present T cell receptor beta chain was sequenced within a study of T-cell reconstitution after alpha-beta-depleted transplantation in children. General observations from the study: Several hundred graft clones that had expanded were reportedly the source of alpha-beta T cells about two months after transplant.

Germline V gene lookup returns CDR1 LNHNV and CDR2 YYDKDF (reference sequence). The ends lost 2 bases at V and 6 bases at J; junction bases unmatched: 5. There are 15 residues in the CDR3. Unique molecular identifiers were used in preparing the TCRbeta library. One entry per CDR3 protein, called by TCRdb with MiXCR from the PCR reads. The sample contains roughly 280,000 distinct CDR3 sequences, more than 9% of which appear only once. This clonotype occurred many times. Its antigen is as yet unknown. The receptor's source is a male patient between 2 and 10 years old who had a stem cell transplant for chronic granulomatous disease, so the T cells may come from the graft donor. Sequenced here: peripheral blood, sampled 180 days after TCRalphabeta/CD19-depleted stem cell transplant. This rearrangement joins TRBV15 to TRBJ1-5, with TRBD1 identical over 9 bases. The CDR3 DNA reads TGTGCCACCAGCAGATCTAACAGGGGGCGTCAGCCCCAGCATTTT. Protein product: CATSRSNRGRQPQHF.